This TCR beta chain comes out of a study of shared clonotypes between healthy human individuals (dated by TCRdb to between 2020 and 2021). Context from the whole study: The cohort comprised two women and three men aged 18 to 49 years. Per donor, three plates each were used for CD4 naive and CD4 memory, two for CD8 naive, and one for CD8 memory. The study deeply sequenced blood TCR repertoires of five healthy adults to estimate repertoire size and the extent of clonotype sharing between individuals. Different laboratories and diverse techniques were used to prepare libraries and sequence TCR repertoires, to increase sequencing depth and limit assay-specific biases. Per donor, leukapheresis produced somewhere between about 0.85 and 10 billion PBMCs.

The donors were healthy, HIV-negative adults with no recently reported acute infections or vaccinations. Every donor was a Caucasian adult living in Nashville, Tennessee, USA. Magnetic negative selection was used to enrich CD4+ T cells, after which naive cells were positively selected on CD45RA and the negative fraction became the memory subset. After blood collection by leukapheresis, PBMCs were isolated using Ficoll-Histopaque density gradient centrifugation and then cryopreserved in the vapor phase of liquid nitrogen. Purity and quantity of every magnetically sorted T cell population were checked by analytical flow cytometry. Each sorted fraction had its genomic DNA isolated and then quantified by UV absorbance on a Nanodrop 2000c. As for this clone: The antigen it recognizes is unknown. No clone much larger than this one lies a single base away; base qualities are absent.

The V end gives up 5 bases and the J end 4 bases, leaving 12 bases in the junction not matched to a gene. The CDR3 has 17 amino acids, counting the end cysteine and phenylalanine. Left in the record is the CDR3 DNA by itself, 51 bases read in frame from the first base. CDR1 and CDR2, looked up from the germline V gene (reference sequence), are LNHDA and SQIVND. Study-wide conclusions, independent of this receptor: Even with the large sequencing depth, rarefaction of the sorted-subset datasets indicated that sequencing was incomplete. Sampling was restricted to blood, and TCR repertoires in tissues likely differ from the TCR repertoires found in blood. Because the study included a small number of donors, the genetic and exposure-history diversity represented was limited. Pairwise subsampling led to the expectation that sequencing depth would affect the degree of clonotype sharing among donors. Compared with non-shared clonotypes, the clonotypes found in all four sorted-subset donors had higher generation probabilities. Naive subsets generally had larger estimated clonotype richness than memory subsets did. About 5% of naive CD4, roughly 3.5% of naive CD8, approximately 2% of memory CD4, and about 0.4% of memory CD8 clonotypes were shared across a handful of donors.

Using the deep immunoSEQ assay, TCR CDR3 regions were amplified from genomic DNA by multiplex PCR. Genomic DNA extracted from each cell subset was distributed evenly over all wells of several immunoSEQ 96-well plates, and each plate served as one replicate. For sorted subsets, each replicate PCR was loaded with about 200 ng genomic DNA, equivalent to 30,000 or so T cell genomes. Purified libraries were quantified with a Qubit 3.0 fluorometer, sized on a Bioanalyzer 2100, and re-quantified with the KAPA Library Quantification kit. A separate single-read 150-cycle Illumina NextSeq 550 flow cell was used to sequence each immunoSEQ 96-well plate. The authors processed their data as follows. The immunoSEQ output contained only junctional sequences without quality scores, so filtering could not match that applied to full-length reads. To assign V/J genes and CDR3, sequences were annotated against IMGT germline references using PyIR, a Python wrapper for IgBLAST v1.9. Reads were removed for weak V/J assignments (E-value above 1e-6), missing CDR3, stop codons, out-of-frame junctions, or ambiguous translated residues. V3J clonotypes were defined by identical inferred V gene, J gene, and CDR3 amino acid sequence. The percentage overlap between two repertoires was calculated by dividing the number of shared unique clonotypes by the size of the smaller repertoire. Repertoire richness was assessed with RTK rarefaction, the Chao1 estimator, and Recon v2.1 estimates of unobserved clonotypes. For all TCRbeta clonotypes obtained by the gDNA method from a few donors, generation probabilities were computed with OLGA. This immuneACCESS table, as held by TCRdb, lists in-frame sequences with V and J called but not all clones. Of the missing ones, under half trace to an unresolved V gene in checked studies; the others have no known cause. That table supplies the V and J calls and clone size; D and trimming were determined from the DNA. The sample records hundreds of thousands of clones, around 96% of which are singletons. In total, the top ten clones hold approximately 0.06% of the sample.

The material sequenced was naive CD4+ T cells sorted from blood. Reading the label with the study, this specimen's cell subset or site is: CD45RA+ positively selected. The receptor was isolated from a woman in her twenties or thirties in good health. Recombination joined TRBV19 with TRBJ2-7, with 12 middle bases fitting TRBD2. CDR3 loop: CASSRLAGGPWSYEQYF. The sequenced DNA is TGTGCCAGTAGTCGTCTAGCGGGAGGGCCCTGGAGTTACGAGCAGTACTTC.